These T cell receptor beta chains were read from a single sample in a study of T cell repertoires in cytomegalovirus infection. TCRdb reprocessed the reads via MiXCR and lists one record per CDR3 protein. In the table there are about 320,000 distinct CDR3 sequences, around a tenth of which are singletons. Sequences were obtained from PBMCs. The source is a human donor in good health (CMV status not recorded). Some clones in this sample may be carry-over from other donors' samples. Each CDR3 is given with its conserved first and last residue. The D gene is left open where the match is weak. Only some rows state a clone size, as once, few, many or a class for expanded clones.

TRBD2	few	TRBV10-3	TRBJ2-3	17	CAIRTLAGEGLTDTQYF	TGTGCCATTAGGACTCTAGCGGGAGAAGGTCTGACAGATACGCAGTATTTT
TRBD2	-	TRBV6-2/TRBV6-3	TRBJ2-3	16	CASSFRLAGGPDTQYF	TGTGCCAGCAGTTTCCGACTAGCGGGAGGGCCGGATACGCAGTATTTT
-	many	TRBV12-3/TRBV12-4	TRBJ2-7	14	CASSLVRAGREQYF	TGTGCCAGCAGTTTAGTGCGGGCAGGGCGCGAGCAGTACTTC
-	few	TRBV6-6	TRBJ2-2	13	CASRQTSTGELFF	TGTGCCAGCCGACAGACTAGTACCGGGGAGCTGTTTTTT
-	many	TRBV6-2/TRBV6-3	TRBJ2-2	15	CASTDQTLNTGELFF	TGTGCCAGCACAGACCAGACACTTAACACCGGGGAGCTGTTTTTT
TRBD1	few	TRBV2	TRBJ2-2	15	CASSLQGPVTGELFF	TGTGCCAGCAGTCTACAGGGGCCGGTCACCGGGGAGCTGTTTTTT
-	many	TRBV7-6	TRBJ2-7	15	CASSSSPGVSYEQYF	TGTGCCAGCAGCTCATCTCCGGGGGTTTCCTACGAGCAGTACTTC
TRBD1	many	TRBV6-1	TRBJ2-7	17	CASSERDRASRSYEQYF	TGTGCCAGCAGTGAACGGGACAGGGCATCCCGCTCCTACGAGCAGTACTTC
-	many	TRBV7-2	TRBJ2-1	17	CASSLTGPGGQRNEQFF	TGTGCCAGCAGCTTAACCGGCCCAGGCGGGCAAAGGAATGAGCAGTTCTTC
-	many	TRBV4-3	TRBJ1-2	16	CASSQDRNRRLYGYTF	TGCGCCAGCAGCCAAGATCGAAACAGGAGACTCTATGGCTACACCTTC
TRBD1	few	TRBV6-4	TRBJ1-1	17	CASSENSGTGPNTEAFF	TGTGCCAGCAGTGAAAACTCTGGGACAGGACCGAACACTGAAGCTTTCTTT
-	few	TRBV7-9	TRBJ1-6	12	CASSSGHSPLHF	TGTGCCAGCAGCTCAGGTCATTCACCCCTCCACTTT
-	-	TRBV28	TRBJ2-2	12	CASTTCRGELFF	TGTGCCAGCACTACATGCCGCGGGGAGCTGTTTTTT
-	few	TRBV27	TRBJ1-1	14	CASSFTFWDPEAFF	TGTGCCAGCAGTTTCACGTTCTGGGACCCTGAAGCTTTCTTT
-	few	TRBV24-1	TRBJ2-1	15	CATSDFIGGHNEQFF	TGTGCCACCAGTGATTTTATTGGGGGTCACAATGAGCAGTTCTTC
-	-	TRBV7-6	TRBJ1-6	13	CASSLVGYSPLHF	TGTGCCAGCAGCTTAGTAGGCTATTCACCCCTCCACTTT
-	-	TRBV28	TRBJ1-1	14	CASSQGGVGTEAFF	TGTGCCAGCAGTCAGGGAGGGGTCGGCACTGAAGCTTTCTTT
TRBD2	-	TRBV20-1	TRBJ2-7	13	CSAKRGGVYEQYF	TGCAGTGCTAAGCGGGGGGGAGTGTACGAGCAGTACTTC
TRBD2	-	TRBV7-1	TRBJ2-5	14	CASSAGTSGWTQYF	TGTGCCAGCAGCGCCGGGACTAGCGGGTGGACCCAGTACTTC